The T cell receptor beta chain described here comes from a study of beta chain features in type 1 diabetes. Study-wide findings and caveats: cDNA-based reads could over-represent cells with high TCR expression.

This CDR3 is 15 amino acids long. Germline V gene sequence: CDR1 SGDLS, CDR2 YYNGEE. V lost 0 bases to trimming and J lost 3 bases, with 13 bases between them. As for this clone: Its cognate antigen is unknown.

Expressed TCRB transcripts were sequenced, since all the RNA that had been isolated was reverse transcribed. Some clones are missing from TCRdb's copy, which holds only in-frame ones; the method was immunoSEQ multiplex PCR. The data show under 250,000 clones, with 12% to 15% seen just once and approximately 0.024% held by the top ten. Sequencing used naive CD4+ T cells from blood. The rearrangement uses TRBV9 and TRBJ2-7; perhaps TRBD2 as D (6 bases). This sequence was found in a woman aged 35 to 49 in good health. CDR3 in amino acids: CASSVEAGTHYEQYF. In DNA, the CDR3 is TGTGCCAGCAGCGTAGAGGCGGGGACCCACTACGAGCAGTACTTC.